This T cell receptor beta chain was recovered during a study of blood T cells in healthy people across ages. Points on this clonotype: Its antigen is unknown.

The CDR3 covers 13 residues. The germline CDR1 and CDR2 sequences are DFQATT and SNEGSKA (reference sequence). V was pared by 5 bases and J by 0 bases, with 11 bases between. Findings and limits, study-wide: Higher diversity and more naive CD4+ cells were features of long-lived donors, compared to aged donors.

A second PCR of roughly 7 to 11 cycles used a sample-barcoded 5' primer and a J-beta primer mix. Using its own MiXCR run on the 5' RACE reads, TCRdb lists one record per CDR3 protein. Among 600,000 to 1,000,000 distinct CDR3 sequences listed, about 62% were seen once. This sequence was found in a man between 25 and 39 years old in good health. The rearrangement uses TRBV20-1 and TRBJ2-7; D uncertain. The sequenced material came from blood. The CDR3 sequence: CSAGKHSSYEQYF. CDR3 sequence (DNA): TGCAGTGCTGGGAAACACAGCTCCTACGAGCAGTACTTC.